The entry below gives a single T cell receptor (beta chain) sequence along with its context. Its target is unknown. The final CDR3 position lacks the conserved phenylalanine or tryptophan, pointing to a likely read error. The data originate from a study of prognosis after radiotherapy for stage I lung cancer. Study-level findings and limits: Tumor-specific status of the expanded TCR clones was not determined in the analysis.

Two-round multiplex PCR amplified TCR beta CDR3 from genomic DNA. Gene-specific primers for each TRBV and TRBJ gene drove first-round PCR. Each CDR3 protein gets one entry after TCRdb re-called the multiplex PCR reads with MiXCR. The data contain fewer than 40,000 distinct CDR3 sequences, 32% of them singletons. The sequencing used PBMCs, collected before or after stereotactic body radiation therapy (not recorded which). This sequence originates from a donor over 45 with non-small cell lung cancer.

The CDR3 sequence is CASSIDAGTSYEQYL. The CDR3 DNA follows: TGTGCCAGTAGTATAGATGCGGGGACCTCATACGAGCAGTACCTC. V and J are TRBV19 and TRBJ2-7; tentative D call: TRBD2 (6 bases). Germline CDR1 LNHDA, CDR2 SQIVND (reference sequence). Deletions cut 0 bases from V and 4 bases from J, with 13 bases between. The CDR3 totals 15 residues.